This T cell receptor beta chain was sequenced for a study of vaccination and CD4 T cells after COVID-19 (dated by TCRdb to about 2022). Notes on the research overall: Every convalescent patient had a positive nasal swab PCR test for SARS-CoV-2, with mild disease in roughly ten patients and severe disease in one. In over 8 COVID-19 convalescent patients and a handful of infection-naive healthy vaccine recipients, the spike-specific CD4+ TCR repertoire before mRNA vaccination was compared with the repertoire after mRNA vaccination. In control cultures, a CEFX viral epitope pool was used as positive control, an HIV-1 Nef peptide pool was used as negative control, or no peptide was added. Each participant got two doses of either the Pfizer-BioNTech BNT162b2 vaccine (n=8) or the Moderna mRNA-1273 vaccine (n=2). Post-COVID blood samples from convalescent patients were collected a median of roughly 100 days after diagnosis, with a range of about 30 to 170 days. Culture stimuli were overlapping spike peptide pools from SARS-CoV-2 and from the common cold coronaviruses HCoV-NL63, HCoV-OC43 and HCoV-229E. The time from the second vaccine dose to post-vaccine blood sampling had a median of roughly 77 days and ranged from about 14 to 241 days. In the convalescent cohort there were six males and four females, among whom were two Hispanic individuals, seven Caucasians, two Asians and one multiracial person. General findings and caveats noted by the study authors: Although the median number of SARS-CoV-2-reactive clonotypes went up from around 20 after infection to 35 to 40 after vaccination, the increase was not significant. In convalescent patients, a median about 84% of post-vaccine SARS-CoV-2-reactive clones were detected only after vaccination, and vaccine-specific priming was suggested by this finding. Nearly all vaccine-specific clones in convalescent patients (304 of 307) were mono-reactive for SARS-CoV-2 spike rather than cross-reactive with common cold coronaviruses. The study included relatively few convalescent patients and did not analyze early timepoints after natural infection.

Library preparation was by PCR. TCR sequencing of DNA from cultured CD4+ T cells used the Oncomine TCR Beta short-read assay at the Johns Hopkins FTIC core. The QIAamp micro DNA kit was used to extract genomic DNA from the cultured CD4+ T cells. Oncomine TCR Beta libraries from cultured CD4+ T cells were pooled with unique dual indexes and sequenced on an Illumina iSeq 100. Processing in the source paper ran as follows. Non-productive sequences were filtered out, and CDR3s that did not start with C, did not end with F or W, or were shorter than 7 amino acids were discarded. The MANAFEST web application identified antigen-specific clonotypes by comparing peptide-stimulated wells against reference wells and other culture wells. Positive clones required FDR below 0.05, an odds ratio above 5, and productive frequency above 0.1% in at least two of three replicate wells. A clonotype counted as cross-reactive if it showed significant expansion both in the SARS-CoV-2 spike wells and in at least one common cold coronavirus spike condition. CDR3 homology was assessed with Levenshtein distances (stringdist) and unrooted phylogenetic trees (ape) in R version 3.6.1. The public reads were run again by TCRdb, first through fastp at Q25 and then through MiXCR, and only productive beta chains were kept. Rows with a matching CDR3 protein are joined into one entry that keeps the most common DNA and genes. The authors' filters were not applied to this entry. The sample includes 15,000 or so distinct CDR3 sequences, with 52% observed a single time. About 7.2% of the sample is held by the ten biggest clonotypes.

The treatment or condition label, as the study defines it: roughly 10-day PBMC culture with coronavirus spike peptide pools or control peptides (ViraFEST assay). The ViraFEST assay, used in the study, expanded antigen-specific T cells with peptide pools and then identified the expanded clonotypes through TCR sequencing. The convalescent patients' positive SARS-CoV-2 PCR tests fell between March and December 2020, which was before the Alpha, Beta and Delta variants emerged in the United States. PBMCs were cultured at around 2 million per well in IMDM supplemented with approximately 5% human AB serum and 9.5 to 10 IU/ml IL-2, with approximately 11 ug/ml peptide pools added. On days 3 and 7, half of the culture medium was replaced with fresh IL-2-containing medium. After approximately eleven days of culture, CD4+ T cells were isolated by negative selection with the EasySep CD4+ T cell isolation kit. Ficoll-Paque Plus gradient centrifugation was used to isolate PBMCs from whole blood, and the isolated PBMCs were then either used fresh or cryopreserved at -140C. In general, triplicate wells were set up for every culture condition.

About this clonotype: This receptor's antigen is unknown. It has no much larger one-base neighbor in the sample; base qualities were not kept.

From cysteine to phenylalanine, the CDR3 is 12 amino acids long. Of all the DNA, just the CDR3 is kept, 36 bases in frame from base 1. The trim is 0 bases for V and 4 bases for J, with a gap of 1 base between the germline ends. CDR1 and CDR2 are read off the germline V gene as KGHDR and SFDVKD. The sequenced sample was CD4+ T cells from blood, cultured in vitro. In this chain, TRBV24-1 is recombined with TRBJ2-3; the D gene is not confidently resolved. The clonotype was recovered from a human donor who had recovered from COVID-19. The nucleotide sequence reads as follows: TGTGCCACCAGTGATTTGGCAGATACGCAGTATTTT. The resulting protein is CATSDLADTQYF.